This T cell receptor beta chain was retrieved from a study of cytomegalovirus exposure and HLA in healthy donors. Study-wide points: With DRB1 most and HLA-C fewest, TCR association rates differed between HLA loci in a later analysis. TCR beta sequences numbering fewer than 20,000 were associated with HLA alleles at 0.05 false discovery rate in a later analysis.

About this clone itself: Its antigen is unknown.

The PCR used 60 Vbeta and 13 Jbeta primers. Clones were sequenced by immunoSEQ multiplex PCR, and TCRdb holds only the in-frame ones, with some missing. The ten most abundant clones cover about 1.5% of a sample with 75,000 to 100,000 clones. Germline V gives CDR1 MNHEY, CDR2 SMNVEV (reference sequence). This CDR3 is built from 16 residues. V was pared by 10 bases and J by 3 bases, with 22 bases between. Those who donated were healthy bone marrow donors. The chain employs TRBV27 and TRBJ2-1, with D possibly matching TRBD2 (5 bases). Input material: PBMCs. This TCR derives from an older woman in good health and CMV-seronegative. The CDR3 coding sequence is TGTGCCAACTTCCATAAGGACCGGGAATGCTACAATGAGCAGTTCTTC. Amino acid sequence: CANFHKDRECYNEQFF.